The 22 T cell receptor beta chains below all came from one sample that was sequenced in a study of blood T cell repertoires in COVID-19. Data came from immunoSEQ multiplex PCR; TCRdb stores just in-frame clones and leaves some out. Here the sample spans about 370,000 clones, approximately 89% being singletons. Sequenced sample: peripheral blood. These receptors were obtained from a woman aged 25 to 39 with COVID-19, enrolled during active disease.

The chain is built from TRBV24-1 and TRBJ2-3; 13 bases are shared with TRBD2. CDR1 is KGHDR, CDR2 SFDVKD, per germline. The trim removed 4 bases at V and 4 bases at J, leaving 4 bases unmatched. The CDR3 extends over 16 amino acids. The CDR3: CATSEGLAGVPDTQYF. The CDR3 DNA sequence: TGTGCCACCAGTGAAGGACTAGCGGGAGTGCCAGATACGCAGTATTTT.

V is TRBV4-1 and J is TRBJ2-1, with D maybe TRBD2 (7 bases). Looked up from germline, CDR1 is MGHRA and CDR2 is YSYEKL. Trimming shortened V by 5 bases and J by 8 bases, and 25 bases separated the two germline ends. The CDR3 loop spans 17 amino acids. CDR3 region: CASSKLGLEVGGHEQFF. The CDR3 DNA reads as TGCGCCAGCAGCAAACTAGGACTAGAGGTAGGGGGGCATGAGCAGTTCTTC.

The chain is built from TRBV28 and TRBJ1-4; D is possibly TRBD1 (6 bases). In germline, CDR1 is MDHEN, CDR2 SYDVKM. This CDR3 is 15 amino acids long. Trimming removed 2 bases at V and 8 bases at J, with 15 bases between. CDR3 residues: CASSLGQGFREKLFF. As DNA, the CDR3 is TGTGCCAGCAGTTTAGGGCAGGGGTTTCGGGAAAAACTGTTTTTT. Combining the CDR3 with reference TRBV28 and TRBJ1-4 gives the whole variable domain DVKVTQSSRYLVKRTGEKVFLECVQDMDHENMFWYRQDPGLGLRLIYFSYDVKMKEKGDIPEGYSVSREKKERFSLILESASTNQTSMYLCASSLGQGFREKLFFGSGTQLSVL.

The J gene is TRBJ1-6, the V gene TRBV9; perhaps TRBD1 as D (5 bases). Between the trimmed V and J ends, which lost 5 bases and 10 bases, there was a span of 16 bases. In germline, CDR1 is SGDLS, CDR2 YYNGEE. The length of the CDR3 is 14 residues. Here the CDR3 reads CASSPRGAGSPLHF. The CDR3 DNA is TGTGCCAGCAGTCCCCGCGGGGCAGGGTCACCCCTCCACTTT.

The chain carries TRBV28 and TRBJ1-2; 7 nucleotides match TRBD1. This CDR3 region has 13 residues. The J segment lost 4 bases and the V segment lost 7 bases, leaving 6 bases of the junction unmatched. CDR1 MDHEN and CDR2 SYDVKM come from the germline V gene. CDR3 nucleotides: TGTGCCAGCAACAGGGGCTTAGCCTATGGCTACACCTTC. Its protein is CASNRGLAYGYTF.

This chain joins TRBV5-4 and TRBJ2-1; TRBD2 agrees at 9 bases. V was pared by 1 base and J by 10 bases, with 3 bases of the junction left unmatched. Germline CDR1 reads SGHNT; CDR2 reads YYREEE (reference sequence). The CDR3 contains 13 residues. CDR3 loop: CASSLLLAGEQFF. Here the CDR3 DNA reads TGTGCCAGCAGCTTGTTACTAGCGGGCGAGCAGTTCTTC.

The chain joins TRBV2 to TRBJ1-1, with 8 bases aligning to TRBD1. The CDR3 extends over 15 amino acids. Germline CDR1 is SNHLY and CDR2 is FYNNEI. V shed 10 bases and J 1 base; nucleotides not matched to a gene: 11. The CDR3 coding sequence is TGTGCCACCAATAGCCAGGGGGCGCGGAACACTGAAGCTTTCTTT. Encoded protein: CATNSQGARNTEAFF. The complete variable domain, with remaining parts taken from reference TRBV2 and TRBJ1-1, reads EPEVTQTPSHQVTQMGQEVILRCVPISNHLYFYWYRQILGQKVEFLVSFYNNEISEKSEIFDDQFSVERPDGSNFTLKIRSTKLEDSAMYFCATNSQGARNTEAFFGQGTRLTVV.

The V gene is TRBV24-1, the J gene TRBJ2-2; TRBD2 matches 7 bases. The CDR3 has 14 residues. The germline CDR1 and CDR2 sequences are KGHDR and SFDVKD. The trim removed 9 bases at V and 0 bases at J, leaving 3 bases unmatched. DNA of the CDR3: TGTGCCACCCCGGGAGGCTCGAACACCGGGGAGCTGTTTTTT. This gives the protein CATPGGSNTGELFF.

The J gene is TRBJ2-3, the V gene TRBV6-4, with D perhaps matching TRBD1 (6 bases). Germline loops: CDR1 MRHNA, CDR2 SNTAGT. Trimming shortened V by 3 bases and J by 5 bases, and 9 bases separated the two germline ends. The CDR3 has 13 amino acids. The CDR3 DNA reads TGTGCCAGCAGTGAACAGGGTCGAGATACGCAGTATTTT. It is translated as CASSEQGRDTQYF.

This clone was detected only once. The chain combines TRBV5-5 with TRBJ1-2; no clear D. The CDR3 consists of 14 residues. The ends were cut back, 2 bases at V and 0 bases at J, with 8 bases in the middle. Germline V gene data show CDR1 as SGHKS and CDR2 as YYEKEE (reference sequence). CDR3 loop: CASSLFHSNYGYTF. The CDR3 DNA reads as TGTGCCAGCAGCTTATTTCACTCTAACTATGGCTACACCTTC. The full variable domain, in which reference TRBV5-5 and TRBJ1-2 provide the parts outside the CDR3, is DAGVTQSPTHLIKTRGQQVTLRCSPISGHKSVSWYQQVLGQGPQFIFQYYEKEERGRGNFPDRFSARQFPNYSSELNVNALLLGDSALYLCASSLFHSNYGYTFGSGTRLTVV.

The rearrangement uses TRBV25-1 and TRBJ2-2, with D possibly TRBD2 on 5 matching bases. CDR1 and CDR2 (germline): MGHDK, SYGVNS. This CDR3 has 14 amino acids. The germline V and J ends were trimmed by 1 base and 6 bases, with 9 bases remaining between them. The CDR3 DNA reads as TGTGCCAGCAGTGAATTAACGGGATCCGGGGAGCTGTTTTTT. Translated, it gives CASSELTGSGELFF.

The V and J genes are TRBV28 and TRBJ2-7; 7 nucleotides match TRBD1. Germline V lookup: CDR1 MDHEN, CDR2 SYDVKM. This CDR3 comprises 14 residues. J lost 2 bases, V lost 5 bases, and 6 bases had no gene match. The DNA of the CDR3 is TGTGCCAGCAGTCCCGGACAGGTCACCTACGAGCAGTACTTC. Translation gives CASSPGQVTYEQYF. Combining the CDR3 with reference TRBV28 and TRBJ2-7 gives the whole variable domain DVKVTQSSRYLVKRTGEKVFLECVQDMDHENMFWYRQDPGLGLRLIYFSYDVKMKEKGDIPEGYSVSREKKERFSLILESASTNQTSMYLCASSPGQVTYEQYFGPGTRLTVT.

V and J are TRBV2 and TRBJ1-2, with a tentative D call TRBD1 (6 bases). V was clipped by 5 bases and J by 4 bases, with 17 bases between them. Germline CDR1 reads SNHLY; CDR2 reads FYNNEI. This CDR3 has 15 residues. CDR3 protein: CASSPDSFQFYGYTF. The CDR3 bases are TGTGCCAGCAGTCCGGACAGCTTTCAATTCTATGGCTACACCTTC. The full variable domain, in which reference TRBV2 and TRBJ1-2 provide the parts outside the CDR3, is EPEVTQTPSHQVTQMGQEVILRCVPISNHLYFYWYRQILGQKVEFLVSFYNNEISEKSEIFDDQFSVERPDGSNFTLKIRSTKLEDSAMYFCASSPDSFQFYGYTFGSGTRLTVV.

The rearrangement links TRBV9 to TRBJ2-1; D perhaps matches TRBD2 (5 bases). V gave up 4 bases and J gave up 6 bases, with 14 bases separating them. Per the germline V gene, CDR1 is SGDLS and CDR2 is YYNGEE. The CDR3 runs 14 residues. DNA for the CDR3: TGTGCCAGCAGCCTCGCGGGTAGTCTCAATGAGCAGTTCTTC. Protein: CASSLAGSLNEQFF.

The V and J genes are TRBV28 and TRBJ1-5; no clear D gene. V shed 5 bases and J shed 7 bases, with 12 bases lying between them. CDR3 length equals 13 residues. Germline V gene lookup returns CDR1 MDHEN and CDR2 SYDVKM. The CDR3 bases are TGTGCCAGCAGTCCCGTGGAGGGCCAGCCCCAGCATTTT. Translated: CASSPVEGQPQHF.

The CDR3 protein is CASSLILYEQYF. The CDR3 DNA reads TGTGCCAGCAGTTTAATACTCTACGAGCAGTACTTC. The chain combines TRBV28 with TRBJ2-7; D is unclear. V dropped 2 bases and J dropped 3 bases, with 5 bases sitting between them. The CDR3 loop spans 12 amino acids. Germline-derived CDR1 and CDR2 are MDHEN and SYDVKM.

J is TRBJ2-7 and V is TRBV4-1; 8 nucleotides match TRBD2. V gave up 4 bases and J gave up 2 bases; unmatched junction bases: 7. The germline V gene has CDR1 MGHRA and CDR2 YSYEKL. The CDR3 has 15 amino acids. The CDR3 DNA follows: TGCGCCAGCAGCCCCCCCGGACTAGCAACCTACGAGCAGTACTTC. Its protein is CASSPPGLATYEQYF.

This chain connects TRBV5-1 to TRBJ1-1; possible D gene TRBD1, 6 bases. CDR1 is SGHRS and CDR2 is YFSETQ in the germline V gene. V gave up 5 bases and J gave up 9 bases, with 11 bases separating them. This CDR3 is 11 amino acids long. The CDR3 coding sequence is TGCGCCAGCAGGTTGACAGGTAAAGCTTTCTTT. This encodes CASRLTGKAFF.

The chain couples TRBV29-1 to TRBJ1-2, with D tentatively TRBD1 (5 bases). CDR3 length: 12 amino acids. CDR1 is SQVTM, CDR2 ANQGSEA, per germline. Trimming took 2 bases from V and 2 from J, leaving 6 bases between them. Written as DNA, the CDR3 is TGCAGCGTTGAACGGGGGAACTATGGCTACACCTTC. It codes for CSVERGNYGYTF. Together with reference TRBV29-1 and TRBJ1-2, the CDR3 gives the full variable domain: SAVISQKPSRDICQRGTSLTIQCQVDSQVTMMFWYRQQPGQSLTLIATANQGSEATYESGFVIDKFPISRPNLTFSTLTVSNMSPEDSSIYLCSVERGNYGYTFGSGTRLTVV.

CDR3 DNA sequence: TGTGCCAGCAGTATACGCGGGATATCCACAGATACGCAGTATTTT. It is translated as CASSIRGISTDTQYF. The rearrangement joins TRBV6-5 to TRBJ2-3; D might be TRBD2 (6 bases). The germline V gene has CDR1 MNHEY and CDR2 SVGAGI. The ends were cut back, 5 bases at V and 2 bases at J, with 14 bases in the middle. CDR3 length: 15 amino acids.

The V gene is TRBV15, the J gene TRBJ2-7; D is uncertain. The germline V gene has CDR1 LNHNV and CDR2 YYDKDF (reference sequence). This CDR3 has 13 residues. With 1 base removed from V and 2 bases from J, the gap between germline ends came to 6 bases. CDR3 protein: CATSRGATYEQYF. In nucleotides, the CDR3 is TGTGCCACCAGCAGAGGAGCCACCTACGAGCAGTACTTC.

The chain employs TRBV18 and TRBJ1-1; no firm D call. CDR1 and CDR2 (germline): KGHSH, LQKENI. The CDR3 sequence is 15 residues long. Deletions cut 0 bases from V and 4 bases from J, with 12 bases between. DNA of the CDR3: TGTGCCAGCTCACCACCGGCAGTCACGGGCACTGAAGCTTTCTTT. Translation gives CASSPPAVTGTEAFF.